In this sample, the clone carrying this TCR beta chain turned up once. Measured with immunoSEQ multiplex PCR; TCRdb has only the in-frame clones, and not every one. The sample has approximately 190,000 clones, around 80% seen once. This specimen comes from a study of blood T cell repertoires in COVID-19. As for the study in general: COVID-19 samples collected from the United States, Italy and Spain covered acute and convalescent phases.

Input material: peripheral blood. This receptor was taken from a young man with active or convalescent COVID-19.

DNA for the CDR3: TGTGCCAGCTCCCAAACGTCGGGTTTTGGCACAGATACGCAGTATTTT. Its protein product is CASSQTSGFGTDTQYF. J is TRBJ2-3 and V is TRBV18; no definite D call. Germline V gene lookup returns CDR1 KGHSH and CDR2 LQKENI. The CDR3 totals 16 residues. Trimming took off 6 bases at V and 1 base at J, with 17 bases between the two ends.